This section outlines one TCR beta chain sequence together with its context. Per the original methods: Quantification of nucleated cells was approximated via reference gene primer amplification. Clones were read by immunoSEQ multiplex PCR, and TCRdb kept only the in-frame ones, dropping some. The V and J calls and clone size come from that table; D and trimming were worked out from the DNA. The data show under 200,000 clones, more than 75% seen once. Trimming cost V 5 bases and J 9 bases, with 8 bases left between them. Germline CDR1 and CDR2: MNHEY and SVGEGT. The CDR3 loop spans 11 amino acids. The data are from a study of blood T cell repertoires in COVID-19. Looking at the study overall: In each case, the material was cDNA or gDNA derived from T cells, B-cell-depleted T cells, or PBMCs.

Seattle patients were enrolled during active infection and followed longitudinally. This TCR came from a woman aged 65 to 85 with COVID-19, enrolled during active disease. Sample: peripheral blood. V usage is TRBV6-2 or TRBV6-3 and J usage is TRBJ2-1; weak D call: TRBD1 (7 bases). The CDR3 DNA is TGTGCCAGCAGTCAGGGGGGTGAGCAGTTCTTC. As protein: CASSQGGEQFF.